What follows describes a single T cell receptor beta chain. Its antigen specificity is not known. No base quality information exists; no much larger clone differs at one position. The CDR3 runs 15 amino acids, cysteine and phenylalanine included. The retained sequence is limited to the CDR3, 45 bases, with the frame set at the first base. CDR1 and CDR2 (MGHDK, SYGVNS) derive from the germline V gene. For this chain, trimming is 7 bases at the V end and 1 base at the J end, and the number of junction bases without a gene match is 6. The library was made by the immunoSEQ multiplex PCR assay. Here the immuneACCESS table is served through TCRdb, limited to in-frame sequences with V and J called. Missing clones are a known gap in these copies; in checked studies unresolved V genes cover under half, and the rest lacks a known reason. For this sample there are tens of thousands of clones; 91% appear just once. The ten largest account for under 5% of the sample.

This record comes from a study of technical replicates of blood from a handful of donors (TCRdb year 2017). Sequenced material: PBMCs. The chain employs TRBV25-1 and TRBJ2-2, with 7 junctional bases fitting TRBD2. The receptor was isolated from a human donor in good health. Some clones in this sample may be carry-over from other donors' samples. The CDR3 corresponds to CASTPSSGNTGELFF. The base sequence is TGTGCCAGCACTCCTTCTAGCGGGAACACCGGGGAGCTGTTTTTT.